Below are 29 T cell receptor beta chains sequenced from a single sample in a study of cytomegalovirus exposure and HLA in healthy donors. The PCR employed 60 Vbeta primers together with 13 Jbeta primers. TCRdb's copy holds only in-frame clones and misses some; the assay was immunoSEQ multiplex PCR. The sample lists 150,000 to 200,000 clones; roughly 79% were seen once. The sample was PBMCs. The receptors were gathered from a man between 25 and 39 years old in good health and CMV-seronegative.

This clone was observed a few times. CDR3 in amino acids: CASSQGQHSYEQYF. The CDR3 region has the DNA TGCGCCAGCAGCCAGGGACAGCACTCCTACGAGCAGTACTTC. The chain carries TRBV4-1 and TRBJ2-7, with 7 positions matching TRBD1. Unmatched junction bases numbered 2, after V lost 3 bases and J lost 0 bases. Per the germline V gene, CDR1 is MGHRA and CDR2 is YSYEKL. The CDR3 totals 14 residues.

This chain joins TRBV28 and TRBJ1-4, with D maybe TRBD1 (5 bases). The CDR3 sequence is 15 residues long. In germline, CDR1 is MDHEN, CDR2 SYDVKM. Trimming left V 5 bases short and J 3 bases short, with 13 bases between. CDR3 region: CASSHGGSPNEKLFF. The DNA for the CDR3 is TGTGCCAGCAGTCACGGGGGGTCCCCTAATGAAAAACTGTTTTTT.

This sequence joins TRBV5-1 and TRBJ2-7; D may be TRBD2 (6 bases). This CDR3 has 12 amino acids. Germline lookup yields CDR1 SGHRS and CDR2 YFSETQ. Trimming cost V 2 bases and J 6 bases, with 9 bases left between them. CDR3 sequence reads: CASSLGRGEQYF. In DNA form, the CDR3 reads TGCGCCAGCAGCTTAGGGCGGGGCGAGCAGTACTTC.

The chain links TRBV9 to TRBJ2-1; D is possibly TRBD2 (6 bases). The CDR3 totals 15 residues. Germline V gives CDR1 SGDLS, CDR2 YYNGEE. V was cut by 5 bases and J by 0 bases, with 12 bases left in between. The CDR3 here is CASRPTGSSYNEQFF. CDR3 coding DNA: TGTGCCAGCAGGCCGACCGGGAGCTCCTACAATGAGCAGTTCTTC. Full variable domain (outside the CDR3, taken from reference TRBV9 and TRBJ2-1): DSGVTQTPKHLITATGQRVTLRCSPRSGDLSVYWYQQSLDQGLQFLIQYYNGEERAKGNILERFSAQQFPDLHSELNLSSLELGDSALYFCASRPTGSSYNEQFFGPGTRLTVL.

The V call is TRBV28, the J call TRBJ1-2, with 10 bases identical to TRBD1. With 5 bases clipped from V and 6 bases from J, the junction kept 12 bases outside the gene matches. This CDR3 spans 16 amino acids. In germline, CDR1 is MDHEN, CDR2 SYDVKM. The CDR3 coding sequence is TGTGCCAGCAGTAGCTCCGGGACAGGGGCCCGAGATGGCTACACCTTC. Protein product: CASSSSGTGARDGYTF.

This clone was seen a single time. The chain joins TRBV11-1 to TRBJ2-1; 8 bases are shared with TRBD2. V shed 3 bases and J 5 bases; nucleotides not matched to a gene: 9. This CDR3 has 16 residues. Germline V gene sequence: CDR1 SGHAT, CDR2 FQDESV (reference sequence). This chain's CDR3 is CASSFRGTGGDNEQFF. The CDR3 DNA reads TGTGCCAGCAGCTTTAGAGGTACGGGAGGGGACAATGAGCAGTTCTTC. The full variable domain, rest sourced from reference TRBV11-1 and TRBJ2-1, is EAEVAQSPRYKITEKSQAVAFWCDPISGHATLYWYRQILGQGPELLVQFQDESVVDDSQLPKDRFSAERLKGVDSTLKIQPAELGDSAMYLCASSFRGTGGDNEQFFGPGTRLTVL.

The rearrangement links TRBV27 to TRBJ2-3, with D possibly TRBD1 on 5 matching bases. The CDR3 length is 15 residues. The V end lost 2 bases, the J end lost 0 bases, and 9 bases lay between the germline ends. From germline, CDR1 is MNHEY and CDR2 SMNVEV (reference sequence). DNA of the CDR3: TGTGCCAGCAGTTTAGGGGCCGCTAGCACAGATACGCAGTATTTT. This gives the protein CASSLGAASTDTQYF.

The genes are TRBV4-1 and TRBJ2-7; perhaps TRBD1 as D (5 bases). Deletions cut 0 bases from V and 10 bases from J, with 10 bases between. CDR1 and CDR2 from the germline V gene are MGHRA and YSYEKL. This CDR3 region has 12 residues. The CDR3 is CASSQDDRAQYF. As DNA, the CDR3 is TGCGCCAGCAGCCAAGATGACAGAGCCCAGTACTTC.

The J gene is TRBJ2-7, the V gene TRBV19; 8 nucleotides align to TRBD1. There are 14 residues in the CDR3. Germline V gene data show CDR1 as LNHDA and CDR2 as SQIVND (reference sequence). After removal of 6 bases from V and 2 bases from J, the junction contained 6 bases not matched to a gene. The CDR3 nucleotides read TGTGCCAGTAGGCAACAGGGGGTAACCTACGAGCAGTACTTC. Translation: CASRQQGVTYEQYF.

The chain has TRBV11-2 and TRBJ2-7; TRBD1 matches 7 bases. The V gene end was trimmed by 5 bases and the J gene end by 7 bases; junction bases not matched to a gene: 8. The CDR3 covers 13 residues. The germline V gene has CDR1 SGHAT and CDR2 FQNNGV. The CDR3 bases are TGTGCCAGCAGCCCCATCGGACAGGCAGAGCAGTACTTC. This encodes CASSPIGQAEQYF.

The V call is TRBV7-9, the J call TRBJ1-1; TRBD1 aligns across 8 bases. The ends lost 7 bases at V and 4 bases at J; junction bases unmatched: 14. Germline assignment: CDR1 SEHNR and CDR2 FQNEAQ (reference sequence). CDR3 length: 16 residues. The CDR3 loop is CASIQAGGIRGTEAFF. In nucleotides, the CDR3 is TGTGCCAGCATACAGGCAGGGGGCATTCGGGGCACTGAAGCTTTCTTT.

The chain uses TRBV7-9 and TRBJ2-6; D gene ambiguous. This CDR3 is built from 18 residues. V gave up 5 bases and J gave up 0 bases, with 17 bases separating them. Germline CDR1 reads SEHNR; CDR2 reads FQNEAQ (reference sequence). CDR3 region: CASSLFRSIPSGANVLTF. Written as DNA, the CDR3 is TGTGCCAGCAGCCTATTTCGGTCTATCCCCTCTGGGGCCAACGTCCTGACTTTC.

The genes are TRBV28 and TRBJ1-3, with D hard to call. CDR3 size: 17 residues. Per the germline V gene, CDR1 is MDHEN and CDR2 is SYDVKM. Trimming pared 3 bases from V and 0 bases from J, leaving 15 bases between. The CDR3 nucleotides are TGTGCCAGCAGTTTTACGGGGTGGCAGTTCTCTGGAAACACCATATATTTT. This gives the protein CASSFTGWQFSGNTIYF.

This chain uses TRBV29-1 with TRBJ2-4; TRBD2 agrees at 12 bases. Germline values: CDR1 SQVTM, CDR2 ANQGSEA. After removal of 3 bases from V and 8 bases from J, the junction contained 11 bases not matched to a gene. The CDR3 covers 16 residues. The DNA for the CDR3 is TGCAGCGTTGAGGGACTAGCGGGCGATAAAAGGGACATTCAGTACTTC. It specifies CSVEGLAGDKRDIQYF.

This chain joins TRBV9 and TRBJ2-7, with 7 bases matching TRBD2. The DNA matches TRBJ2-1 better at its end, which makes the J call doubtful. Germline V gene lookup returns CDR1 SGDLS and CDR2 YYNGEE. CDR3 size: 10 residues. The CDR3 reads CASGDYKQFF. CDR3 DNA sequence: TGTGCCAGCGGGGACTACAAGCAGTTCTTC.

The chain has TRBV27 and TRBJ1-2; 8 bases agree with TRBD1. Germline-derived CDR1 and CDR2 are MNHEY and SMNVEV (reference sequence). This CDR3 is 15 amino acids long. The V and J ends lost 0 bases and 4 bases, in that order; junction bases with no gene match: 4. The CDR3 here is CASSLSTTGVYGYTF. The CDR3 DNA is TGTGCCAGCAGTTTATCTACGACAGGGGTCTATGGCTACACCTTC.

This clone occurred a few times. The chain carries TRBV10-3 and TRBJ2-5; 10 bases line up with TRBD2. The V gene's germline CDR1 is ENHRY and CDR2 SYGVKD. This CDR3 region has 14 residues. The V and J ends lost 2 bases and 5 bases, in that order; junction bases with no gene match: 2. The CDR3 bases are TGTGCCATCAGTGAGAGCGGGAGGGAGGAGACCCAGTACTTC. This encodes CAISESGREETQYF.

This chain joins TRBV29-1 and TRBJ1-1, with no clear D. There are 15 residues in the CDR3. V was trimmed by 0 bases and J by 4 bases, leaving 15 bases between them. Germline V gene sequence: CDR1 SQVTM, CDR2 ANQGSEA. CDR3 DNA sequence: TGCAGCGTTGAAGATCCGTCCGGGCGGGGCACTGAAGCTTTCTTT. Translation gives CSVEDPSGRGTEAFF.

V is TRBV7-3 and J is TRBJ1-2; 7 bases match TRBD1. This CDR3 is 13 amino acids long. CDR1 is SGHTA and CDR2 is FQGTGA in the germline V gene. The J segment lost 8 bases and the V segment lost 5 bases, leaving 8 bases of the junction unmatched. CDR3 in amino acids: CASSPRQGWGYTF. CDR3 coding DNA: TGTGCCAGCAGCCCTCGACAGGGTTGGGGCTACACCTTC.

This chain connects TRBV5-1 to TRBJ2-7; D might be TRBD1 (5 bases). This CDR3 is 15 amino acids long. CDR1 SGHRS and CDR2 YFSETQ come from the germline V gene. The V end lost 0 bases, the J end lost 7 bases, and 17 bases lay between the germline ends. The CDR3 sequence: CASSLGGAHIVEQYF. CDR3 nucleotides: TGCGCCAGCAGCTTGGGGGGCGCGCATATTGTAGAGCAGTACTTC.

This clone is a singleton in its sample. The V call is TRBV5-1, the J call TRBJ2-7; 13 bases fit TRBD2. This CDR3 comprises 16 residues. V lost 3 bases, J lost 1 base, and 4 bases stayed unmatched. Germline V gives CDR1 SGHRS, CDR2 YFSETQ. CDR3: CASSWTLAGGSYEQYF. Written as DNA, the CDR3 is TGCGCCAGCAGCTGGACACTAGCGGGGGGGTCCTACGAGCAGTACTTC.

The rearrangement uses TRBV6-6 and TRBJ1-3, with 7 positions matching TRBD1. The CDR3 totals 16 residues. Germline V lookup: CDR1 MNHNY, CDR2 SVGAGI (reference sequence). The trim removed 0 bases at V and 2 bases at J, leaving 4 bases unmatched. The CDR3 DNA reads TGTGCCAGCAGTTACTCGAAGGGGGCCGCTGGAAACACCATATATTTT. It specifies CASSYSKGAAGNTIYF.

This CDR3 is CASSPAGSYNEQFF. CDR3 DNA: TGTGCCAGCAGCCCCGCCGGTTCCTACAATGAGCAGTTCTTC. This chain uses TRBV7-3 with TRBJ2-1; D is uncertain. From germline, CDR1 is SGHTA and CDR2 FQGTGA. The CDR3 is 14 residues long. The V gene lost 5 bases and the J gene lost 1 base, with 9 bases spanning the gap. The full variable domain, in which reference TRBV7-3 and TRBJ2-1 provide the parts outside the CDR3, is GAGVSQTPSNKVTEKGKYVELRCDPISGHTALYWYRQSLGQGPEFLIYFQGTGAADDSGLPNDRFFAVRPEGSVSTLKIQRTERGDSAVYLCASSPAGSYNEQFFGPGTRLTVL.

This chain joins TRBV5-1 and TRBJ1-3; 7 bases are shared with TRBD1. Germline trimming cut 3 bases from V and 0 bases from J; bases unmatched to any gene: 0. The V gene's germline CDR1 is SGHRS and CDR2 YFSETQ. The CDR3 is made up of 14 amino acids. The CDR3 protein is CASSWDSSGNTIYF. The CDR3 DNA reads TGCGCCAGCAGCTGGGACAGCTCTGGAAACACCATATATTTT.

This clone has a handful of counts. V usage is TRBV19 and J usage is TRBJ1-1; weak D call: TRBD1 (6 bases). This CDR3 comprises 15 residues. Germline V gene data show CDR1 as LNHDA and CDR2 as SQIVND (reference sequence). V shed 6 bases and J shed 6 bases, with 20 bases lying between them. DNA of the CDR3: TGTGCCAGTAGGCTAAACGATGACAGGAATGCTGAAGCTTTCTTT. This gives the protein CASRLNDDRNAEAFF.

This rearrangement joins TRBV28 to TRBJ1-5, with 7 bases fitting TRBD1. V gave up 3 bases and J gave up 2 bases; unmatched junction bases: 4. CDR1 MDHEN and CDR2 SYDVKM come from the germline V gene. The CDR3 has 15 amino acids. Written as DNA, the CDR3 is TGTGCCAGCAGTTTTCGTGGACAGGGCAATCAGCCCCAGCATTTT. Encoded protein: CASSFRGQGNQPQHF.

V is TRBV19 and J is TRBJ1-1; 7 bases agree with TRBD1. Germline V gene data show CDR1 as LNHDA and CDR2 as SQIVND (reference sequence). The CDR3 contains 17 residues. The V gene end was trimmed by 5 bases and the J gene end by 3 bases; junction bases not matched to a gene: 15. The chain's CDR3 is CASSLHLRQGGYTEAFF. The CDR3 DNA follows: TGTGCCAGTAGTCTCCACCTGCGCCAGGGGGGATACACTGAAGCTTTCTTT. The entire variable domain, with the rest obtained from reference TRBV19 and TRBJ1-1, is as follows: DGGITQSPKYLFRKEGQNVTLSCEQNLNHDAMYWYRQDPGQGLRLIYYSQIVNDFQKGDIAEGYSVSREKKESFPLTVTSAQKNPTAFYLCASSLHLRQGGYTEAFFGQGTRLTVV.

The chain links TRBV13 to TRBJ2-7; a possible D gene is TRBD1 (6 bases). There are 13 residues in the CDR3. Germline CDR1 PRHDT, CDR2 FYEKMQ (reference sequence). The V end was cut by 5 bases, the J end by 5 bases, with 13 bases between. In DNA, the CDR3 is TGTGCCAGCAGCGTCAGGGGTAAGGACGAGCAGTACTTC. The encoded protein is CASSVRGKDEQYF.

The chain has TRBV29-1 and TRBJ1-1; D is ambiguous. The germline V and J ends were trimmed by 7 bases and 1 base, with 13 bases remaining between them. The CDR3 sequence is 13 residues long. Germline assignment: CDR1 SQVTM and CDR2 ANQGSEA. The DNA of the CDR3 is TGCAGCGGTGCCACAATTGCGAACACTGAAGCTTTCTTT. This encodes CSGATIANTEAFF.